One and the same sample provided the 28 T cell receptor beta chains below, sequenced in a study of blood T cells in healthy people across ages. Using a J-beta primer mix together with a sample-barcoded 5' primer, a second PCR was run for roughly 6 to 11 cycles. Each CDR3 protein is one row after TCRdb ran MiXCR on the 5' RACE reads. The top ten hold 15% to 20% of the sample, which has under 1,000,000 distinct CDR3 sequences, about 45% seen once. What was sequenced was blood. The receptors originated from a man at least 80 years old in good health.

This clonotype was detected a few times. The chain recombines TRBV12-3 or TRBV12-4 with TRBJ2-2; D might be TRBD2 (6 bases). Between the trimmed V and J ends, which lost 3 bases and 3 bases, there was a span of 8 bases. CDR3 length: 14 residues. The CDR3 loop is CASSFAGYTGELFF. The CDR3 DNA is TGTGCCAGCAGTTTTGCGGGGTACACCGGGGAGCTGTTTTTT.

The table lists this clonotype with many counts. The chain joins TRBV5-1 to TRBJ1-1; D not certain. CDR3 length: 14 residues. V gave up 2 bases and J gave up 2 bases, with 10 bases separating them. The V gene's germline CDR1 is SGHRS and CDR2 YFSETQ. CDR3: CASSLSQTNTEAFF. The CDR3 DNA follows: TGCGCCAGCAGCTTATCGCAAACAAACACTGAAGCTTTCTTT.

This clonotype was seen only a few times. The J gene is TRBJ1-1, the V gene TRBV7-9; D gene ambiguous. The CDR3 is 16 amino acids. The V end was cut by 8 bases, the J end by 1 base, with 20 bases between. Germline-derived CDR1 and CDR2 are SEHNR and FQNEAQ (reference sequence). DNA of the CDR3: TGTGCCAGCTTTTCCCTTAAGGCCGGCACGAACACTGAAGCTTTCTTT. As protein: CASFSLKAGTNTEAFF.

This rearrangement joins TRBV21-1 to TRBJ1-5; TRBD1 is the table's D call, not checked against the DNA. TRBV21-1 is termed a pseudogene. This CDR3 spans 18 amino acids. The CDR3 is CASSCRDREVNSNQPQHF. The CDR3 nucleotides are TGTGCCAGCAGCTGCCGGGACAGGGAGGTCAATAGCAATCAGCCCCAGCATTTT.

This clonotype was seen just once. The chain links TRBV4-3 to TRBJ2-1, with unresolved D. The CDR3 length is 14 residues. Trimming pared 0 bases from V and 9 bases from J, leaving 12 bases between. Germline V gene data show CDR1 as LGHNA and CDR2 as YSLEER. The CDR3 region is CASSQDRADGEQFF. The CDR3 DNA reads as TGCGCCAGCAGCCAAGATCGGGCAGACGGTGAGCAGTTCTTC.

The chain has TRBV5-1 and TRBJ2-7; the match to TRBD2 covers 8 bases. Per germline, CDR1 SGHRS and CDR2 YFSETQ. V lost 4 bases to trimming and J lost 2 bases; unmatched junction nucleotides: 11. The CDR3 has 16 amino acids. Written as DNA, the CDR3 is TGCGCCAGCAGCGCCAACCCAGCGGGAGACACCTACGAGCAGTACTTC. Protein product: CASSANPAGDTYEQYF.

This chain joins TRBV9 and TRBJ1-5; D is perhaps TRBD1 (5 bases). This CDR3 contains 17 residues. Trimming stripped 0 bases from V and 3 bases from J, with 16 bases between. Germline V CDR1 and CDR2: SGDLS, YYNGEE. This chain's CDR3 is CASSVGIGGLVNQPQHF. As DNA, the CDR3 is TGTGCCAGCAGCGTAGGGATCGGGGGGTTGGTCAATCAGCCCCAGCATTTT.

V and J are TRBV20-1 and TRBJ2-7, with D maybe TRBD2 (6 bases). The V gene lost 2 bases and the J gene lost 0 bases, with 14 bases spanning the gap. Germline lookup yields CDR1 DFQATT and CDR2 SNEGSKA (reference sequence). This CDR3 region has 15 residues. CDR3 DNA sequence: TGCAGTGCTAGACCGGGGAGGATGGGCTCCTACGAGCAGTACTTC. Translated, it gives CSARPGRMGSYEQYF.

This clonotype was picked up a small number of times. The chain joins TRBV7-2 to TRBJ1-6; 8 nucleotides align to TRBD1. The CDR3 is 13 amino acids. CDR1 is SGHTA and CDR2 is FQGNSA in the germline V gene. V dropped 5 bases and J dropped 14; count of bases not matched to a gene: 8. The CDR3 protein is CASSPRQGPSLHF. CDR3 nucleotides: TGTGCCAGCAGCCCCCGACAGGGGCCGTCCCTCCACTTT.

This clonotype occurred a few times. This chain connects TRBV7-2 to TRBJ1-5; D call uncertain. Germline-derived CDR1 and CDR2 are SGHTA and FQGNSA. Deletions cut 5 bases from V and 2 bases from J, with 16 bases between. CDR3 length: 16 amino acids. The CDR3 DNA follows: TGTGCCAGCAGCCCACGCGCGTGGGGTGGCAATCAGCCCCAGCATTTT. Protein product: CASSPRAWGGNQPQHF. The variable domain in full, completed from reference TRBV7-2 and TRBJ1-5, reads GAGVSQSPSNKVTEKGKDVELRCDPISGHTALYWYRQSLGQGLEFLIYFQGNSAPDKSGLPSDRFSAERTGGSVSTLTIQRTQQEDSAVYLCASSPRAWGGNQPQHFGDGTRLSIL.

The rearrangement uses TRBV7-2 and TRBJ1-4, with 8 positions matching TRBD1. V dropped 5 bases and J dropped 10; count of bases not matched to a gene: 6. The CDR3 covers 13 residues. Germline-derived CDR1 and CDR2 are SGHTA and FQGNSA. The CDR3 region has the DNA TGTGCCAGCAGCGGGACAGGTAGTGGAAAACTGTTTTTT. It is translated as CASSGTGSGKLFF.

This rearrangement joins TRBV7-9 to TRBJ2-7; TRBD1 matches 11 bases. Germline V gene lookup returns CDR1 SEHNR and CDR2 FQNEAQ (reference sequence). The CDR3 has 16 residues. V was clipped by 4 bases and J by 2 bases; unmatched bases: 7. CDR3 in DNA: TGTGCCAGCAGCTCACCGGGACAGGGGGACCCCTACGAGCAGTACTTC. This gives the protein CASSSPGQGDPYEQYF.

The chain links TRBV20-1 to TRBJ2-5; D call uncertain. Germline V gives CDR1 DFQATT, CDR2 SNEGSKA (reference sequence). Trimming left V 6 bases short and J 11 bases short, with 16 bases between. This CDR3 is built from 11 residues. The CDR3 spells CSAFLKSEQYF. The CDR3 DNA reads TGCAGTGCCTTCCTAAAGAGTGAGCAGTACTTC.

This clonotype was seen at least ten times. The chain links TRBV7-2 to TRBJ2-3; D gene ambiguous. The CDR3 contains 14 residues. Trimming took 1 base from V and 6 from J, leaving 11 bases between them. CDR1 and CDR2 from the germline V gene are SGHTA and FQGNSA. The CDR3: CASSLVSELDTQYF. The DNA of the CDR3 is TGTGCCAGCAGCTTAGTGTCAGAGTTGGATACGCAGTATTTT.

This clonotype was seen a few times. J is TRBJ1-6 and V is TRBV11-2, with TRBD1 matching 8 bases. The ends lost 3 bases at V and 10 bases at J; junction bases unmatched: 8. Germline CDR1 SGHAT, CDR2 FQNNGV. The CDR3 contains 15 residues. The CDR3 DNA sequence: TGTGCCAGCAGCTTGGACAGGGCTGGGGACTCACCCCTCCACTTT. This codes for CASSLDRAGDSPLHF. The entire variable domain, with the rest obtained from reference TRBV11-2 and TRBJ1-6, is as follows: EAGVAQSPRYKIIEKRQSVAFWCNPISGHATLYWYQQILGQGPKLLIQFQNNGVVDDSQLPKDRFSAERLKGVDSTLKIQPAKLEDSAVYLCASSLDRAGDSPLHFGNGTRLTVT.

In its sample, this clonotype was seen many times. The chain carries TRBV28 and TRBJ2-5, with D possibly TRBD2 on 6 matching bases. CDR3 length: 12 residues. The V gene lost 6 bases and the J gene lost 1 base, with 6 bases spanning the gap. The germline V gene encodes CDR1 MDHEN and CDR2 SYDVKM. This chain's CDR3 is CASRGLQETQYF. In DNA, the CDR3 is TGTGCCAGCAGGGGACTCCAAGAGACCCAGTACTTC. Variable domain in full (rest from reference TRBV28 and TRBJ2-5): DVKVTQSSRYLVKRTGEKVFLECVQDMDHENMFWYRQDPGLGLRLIYFSYDVKMKEKGDIPEGYSVSREKKERFSLILESASTNQTSMYLCASRGLQETQYFGPGTRLLVL.

The rearrangement joins TRBV5-1 to TRBJ2-1, with a weak D call TRBD1 (5 bases). Between the trimmed V and J ends, which lost 0 bases and 6 bases, there was a span of 10 bases. Germline lookup yields CDR1 SGHRS and CDR2 YFSETQ. The CDR3 runs to 14 residues. CDR3 nucleotide sequence: TGCGCCAGCAGCTTGGGACCCCAGGGCAATGAGCAGTTCTTC. It codes for CASSLGPQGNEQFF.

The rearrangement uses TRBV7-9 and TRBJ2-1; TRBD2 matches 11 bases. The CDR3 has 16 amino acids. Germline V gives CDR1 SEHNR, CDR2 FQNEAQ (reference sequence). V lost 6 bases and J lost 8; bases outside the gene matches: 12. The DNA for the CDR3 is TGTGCCAGCAGGGCCGGGACTAGCGGAGGGGGCGATGAGCAGTTCTTC. Amino acid sequence: CASRAGTSGGGDEQFF.

The chain couples TRBV30 to TRBJ1-2; D is perhaps TRBD1 (5 bases). This CDR3 is 16 amino acids long. Trimming left V 2 bases short and J 7 bases short, with 23 bases between. Germline CDR1 GTSNPN, CDR2 SVGIG (reference sequence). The CDR3 is CAWSTAPSVYQGGYTF. The CDR3 DNA sequence: TGTGCCTGGAGTACGGCCCCATCGGTCTACCAGGGTGGCTACACCTTC.

This clonotype was found a few times. V gene TRBV29-1 combines with J gene TRBJ2-2; D is perhaps TRBD1 or TRBD2 (5 bases each). CDR3 length equals 16 residues. Germline CDR1 SQVTM, CDR2 ANQGSEA. The ends were cut back, 6 bases at V and 5 bases at J, with 22 bases in the middle. The chain's CDR3 is CSVSGVRAGQTGELFF. The CDR3 region has the DNA TGCAGCGTATCGGGTGTGAGGGCAGGGCAAACCGGGGAGCTGTTTTTT.

On this clonotype: One end of the junction is discordant with germline, which a read error may explain. CDR3 sequence: CSSSGAMAVGTEAFF. The CDR3 DNA follows: TGCAGTTCTAGTGGGGCCATGGCTGTGGGCACCGAAGCTTTCTTT. This chain uses TRBV20-1 with TRBJ1-1; perhaps TRBD1 as D (5 bases). CDR1 and CDR2 from the germline V gene are DFQATT and SNEGSKA (reference sequence). The CDR3 runs 15 residues.

As regards this clonotype: A much larger clone differs from this one at a single base, so this may be a read error. V is TRBV18 and J is TRBJ2-5; unclear D gene. This CDR3 has 13 residues. The germline CDR1 and CDR2 sequences are KGHSH and LQKENI. V was pared by 4 bases and J by 8 bases, with 14 bases between. The CDR3 loop is CASSRTVFETQYF. In DNA form, the CDR3 reads TGTGCCAGCTCACGGACGGTATTTGAAACCCAGTACTTC.

This clonotype was found a few times. The rearrangement joins TRBV29-1 to TRBJ1-2; a weak D match, TRBD1 (5 bases). Trimming left V 0 bases short and J 5 bases short, with 7 bases between. The CDR3 is 12 residues long. Germline V gives CDR1 SQVTM, CDR2 ANQGSEA. The DNA for the CDR3 is TGCAGCGTTGAAGATACAGGATATGGCTACACCTTC. Amino acid sequence: CSVEDTGYGYTF.

This clonotype was observed once. This sequence joins TRBV6-5 and TRBJ2-3; D might be TRBD2 (6 bases). Per the germline V gene, CDR1 is MNHEY and CDR2 is SVGAGI. V shed 0 bases and J shed 2 bases, with 12 bases lying between them. The CDR3 runs to 16 residues. CDR3 region: CASSYSLAGYTDTQYF. The CDR3 DNA reads TGTGCCAGCAGTTACTCCCTCGCGGGATACACAGATACGCAGTATTTT.

This clonotype appeared once. The rearrangement links TRBV11-3 to TRBJ2-7; no firm D call. The length of the CDR3 is 15 residues. Germline V gene data show CDR1 as SGHNT and CDR2 as YENEEA. Trimming removed 4 bases from V and 3 bases from J, with 16 bases in between. CDR3: CASSSPGSRNYEQYF. Written as DNA, the CDR3 is TGTGCCAGCAGCTCCCCCGGGTCTAGGAACTACGAGCAGTACTTC.

This clonotype was found a few times. This sequence joins TRBV18 and TRBJ2-1, with D uncertain. V lost 6 bases, J lost 5 bases, and 17 bases lay in between. The CDR3 length is 15 residues. The germline CDR1 and CDR2 sequences are KGHSH and LQKENI. The CDR3 loop reads CASSPVGLSDNEQFF. In DNA form, the CDR3 reads TGTGCCAGCTCCCCCGTAGGGTTAAGCGACAATGAGCAGTTCTTC.

This clonotype came up many times. V is TRBV7-2 and J is TRBJ2-1; 8 bases align to TRBD2. The CDR3 loop spans 14 amino acids. V was pared by 5 bases and J by 5 bases, with 5 bases of the junction left unmatched. Germline-derived CDR1 and CDR2 are SGHTA and FQGNSA. Here the CDR3 DNA reads TGTGCCAGCAGCAGGACTAGCTCACACAATGAGCAGTTCTTC. It yields the protein CASSRTSSHNEQFF. The full variable domain, with the rest looked up from reference TRBV7-2 and TRBJ2-1, is GAGVSQSPSNKVTEKGKDVELRCDPISGHTALYWYRQSLGQGLEFLIYFQGNSAPDKSGLPSDRFSAERTGGSVSTLTIQRTQQEDSAVYLCASSRTSSHNEQFFGPGTRLTVL.

Points on this clonotype: The junction shows a germline mismatch at one end, possibly a read error. The chain is built from TRBV2 and TRBJ2-4, with TRBD1 matching over 9 bases. This CDR3 is 13 amino acids long. Germline CDR1 and CDR2: SNHLY and FYNNEI. CDR3 nucleotides: TGTGCTAGCAGCAGGGACAGGGCAAACATTCAGTACTTC. Its translation: CASSRDRANIQYF. Based on the CDR3 plus reference TRBV2 and TRBJ2-4, the full variable domain is EPEVTQTPSHQVTQMGQEVILRCVPISNHLYFYWYRQILGQKVEFLVSFYNNEISEKSEIFDDQFSVERPDGSNFTLKIRSTKLEDSAMYFCASSRDRANIQYFGAGTRLSVL.